This T cell receptor beta chain is from a study of immune evolution from preneoplasia to lung adenocarcinoma. The ends were cut back, 6 bases at V and 5 bases at J, with 14 bases in the middle. The CDR3 length is 14 residues. Looked up from germline, CDR1 is LNHDA and CDR2 is SQIVND (reference sequence). Sequenced by immunoSEQ multiplex PCR; TCRdb stores in-frame clones only, minus some. This sample has 6,500 to 10,000 clones, with around 85% found just once. Source material: FFPE invasive lung adenocarcinoma tissue. This TCR derives from a person aged 50-70 years with lung adenocarcinoma. The V and J genes are TRBV19 and TRBJ2-1, with D possibly being TRBD2 (6 bases). CDR3 residues: CASRLEGRHNEQFF. In nucleotides, the CDR3 is TGTGCCAGTAGACTGGAGGGCCGTCACAATGAGCAGTTCTTC.